These 27 T cell receptor beta chains share one sample of origin, sequenced in a study of post-analysis software for immune sequencing data (dated by TCRdb to the mid-2010s). Libraries were prepared through PCR. TCRdb shows the sequencer as Illumina HiSeq 2500. To reduce PCR and sequencing biases, unique molecular identifiers were built into the TCR beta cDNA libraries. TCRdb cleaned the public reads at Q25 with fastp, built clones with MiXCR and kept in-frame beta chains. When rows share a CDR3 protein, they turn into one entry using the most common DNA and genes. This sample holds some 890,000 distinct CDR3 sequences; approximately 53% were observed only once. The ten largest clones add up to approximately 4.3% of the sample. These receptors are not linked to any known antigen. Points the paper makes about the study in general: Significantly higher frequencies in patients than in controls were found for roughly 5 TRBV segments, including TRBV5-6, TRBV5-1 and TRBV20-1.

Specimen: blood. Receptor source: a girl between 10 and 17 years old with multiple sclerosis.

A single count supports this clonotype. The V gene is TRBV4-2, the J gene TRBJ2-1; TRBD1 aligns across 7 bases. The V gene end was trimmed by 1 base and the J gene end by 4 bases; junction bases not matched to a gene: 7. This CDR3 spans 16 amino acids. Germline CDR1 reads LGHNA; CDR2 reads YNFKEQ. The CDR3 coding sequence is TGTGCCAGCAGCCAAGCCCCTCAGGGGGATTACAATGAGCAGTTCTTC. Its translation: CASSQAPQGDYNEQFF.

The CDR3 nucleotides are TGTGCCAGCATCGGGACAGGGGAATCGAACGAGCAGTACTTC. Amino acid sequence: CASIGTGESNEQYF. J is TRBJ2-7 and V is TRBV7-9; 10 bases fit TRBD1. The germline CDR1 and CDR2 sequences are SEHNR and FQNEAQ (reference sequence). Trimming cost V 7 bases and J 5 bases; bases outside gene matches: 8. The CDR3 covers 14 residues.

V and J are TRBV5-1 and TRBJ2-1; D ambiguous. The germline CDR1 and CDR2 sequences are SGHRS and YFSETQ. This CDR3 contains 16 residues. Trimming cost V 5 bases and J 0 bases, with 15 bases left between them. As DNA, the CDR3 is TGCGCCAGCAGGCAACCGGGCCGAAACTCCTACAATGAGCAGTTCTTC. Amino acid sequence: CASRQPGRNSYNEQFF.

The genes are TRBV2 and TRBJ2-5; D unresolved. V lost 6 bases and J 5 bases, leaving 16 bases between the germline ends. Germline V CDR1 and CDR2: SNHLY, FYNNEI. The CDR3 sequence is 14 residues long. The CDR3 loop reads CASRAGPSWETQYF. The CDR3 DNA sequence: TGTGCCAGCAGAGCCGGACCCTCATGGGAGACCCAGTACTTC.

V usage is TRBV9 and J usage is TRBJ1-5; the match to TRBD1 covers 9 bases. V lost 3 bases and J lost 5; bases outside the gene matches: 9. The germline CDR1 and CDR2 sequences are SGDLS and YYNGEE. This CDR3 has 16 residues. The CDR3 loop reads CASSGGQGRGDQPQHF. CDR3 DNA sequence: TGTGCCAGCAGCGGGGGACAGGGCCGGGGGGATCAGCCCCAGCATTTT.

This chain uses TRBV20-1 with TRBJ2-2; perhaps TRBD1 as D (5 bases). Trimming left V 0 bases short and J 1 base short, with 12 bases between. This CDR3 has 16 residues. The germline V gene has CDR1 DFQATT and CDR2 SNEGSKA (reference sequence). The chain's CDR3 is CSARDGKGWNTGELFF. CDR3 in DNA: TGCAGTGCTAGAGATGGAAAGGGGTGGAACACCGGGGAGCTGTTTTTT.

The J gene is TRBJ2-1, the V gene TRBV29-1; a weak D match, TRBD1 (5 bases). The CDR3 spans 17 residues. Trimming removed 3 bases from V and 4 bases from J, with 22 bases in between. CDR1 SQVTM and CDR2 ANQGSEA come from the germline V gene. DNA for the CDR3: TGCAGCGTTGAGTTGTGGACAATTTCTAATTCGTACAATGAGCAGTTCTTC. Translated, it gives CSVELWTISNSYNEQFF.

The V and J genes are TRBV5-1 and TRBJ1-1; D is unresolved. V was cut by 2 bases and J by 10 bases, with 12 bases left in between. CDR3 length: 12 residues. From germline, CDR1 is SGHRS and CDR2 YFSETQ. CDR3: CASSLIDGSAFF. The CDR3 DNA sequence: TGCGCCAGCAGCTTAATCGACGGTTCAGCTTTCTTT.

The rearrangement joins TRBV10-2 to TRBJ1-1; D not resolved. The ends were cut back, 0 bases at V and 4 bases at J, with 9 bases in the middle. The CDR3 is made up of 14 amino acids. Germline V CDR1 and CDR2: WSHSY, SAAADI. The CDR3 reads CASSESRKATEAFF. The CDR3 DNA is TGCGCCAGCAGTGAGTCGAGAAAGGCCACTGAAGCTTTCTTT.

This clonotype was found a few times. The J gene is TRBJ1-2, the V gene TRBV7-2, with TRBD1 matching over 8 bases. This CDR3 is 20 amino acids long. V was clipped by 2 bases and J by 1 base; unmatched bases: 18. Looked up from germline, CDR1 is SGHTA and CDR2 is FQGNSA. As DNA, the CDR3 is TGTGCCAGCAGCTTATCGGAGGTATGGGACAGGCGGTCCTTTAACTATGGCTACACCTTC. As protein: CASSLSEVWDRRSFNYGYTF.

The genes are TRBV12-3 or TRBV12-4 and TRBJ1-1; D is perhaps TRBD1 (5 bases). CDR3 length: 14 residues. Trimming shortened V by 6 bases and J by 6 bases, and 17 bases separated the two germline ends. CDR3 sequence: CASSQTEGPAEAFF. The CDR3 DNA reads as TGTGCCAGCAGCCAAACAGAGGGGCCAGCTGAAGCTTTCTTT.

The CDR3 sequence: CASSQESPLTYSNQPQHF. CDR3 bases: TGCGCCAGCAGCCAAGAGTCCCCCCTCACTTATAGCAATCAGCCCCAGCATTTT. V and J are TRBV4-1 and TRBJ1-5; D unresolved. The CDR3 has 18 residues. Germline V gene lookup returns CDR1 MGHRA and CDR2 YSYEKL. Trimming left V 0 bases short and J 0 bases short, with 15 bases between.

V gene TRBV5-1 combines with J gene TRBJ2-2; D remains unclear. The length of the CDR3 is 17 residues. Trimming removed 0 bases from V and 0 bases from J, with 12 bases in between. From germline, CDR1 is SGHRS and CDR2 YFSETQ. The CDR3 loop reads CASSLVADTSNTGELFF. The CDR3 nucleotides read TGCGCCAGCAGCTTGGTGGCGGATACTTCGAACACCGGGGAGCTGTTTTTT. Full variable domain (missing parts from reference TRBV5-1 and TRBJ2-2): KAGVTQTPRYLIKTRGQQVTLSCSPISGHRSVSWYQQTPGQGLQFLFEYFSETQRNKGNFPGRFSGRQFSNSRSEMNVSTLELGDSALYLCASSLVADTSNTGELFFGEGSRLTVL.

The chain joins TRBV6-5 to TRBJ2-7; 11 positions agree with TRBD2. Germline CDR1 is MNHEY and CDR2 is SVGAGI. The CDR3 totals 13 residues. J lost 5 bases, V lost 7 bases, and 4 bases had no gene match. The CDR3 DNA sequence: TGTGCCAGCAATAGCGGGAGGGTCCACGAGCAGTACTTC. Residues: CASNSGRVHEQYF.

This clonotype was counted only a few times. This chain links TRBV20-1 with TRBJ1-2; TRBD1 might be the D (5 bases). Per the germline V gene, CDR1 is DFQATT and CDR2 is SNEGSKA (reference sequence). Between the trimmed V and J ends, which lost 4 bases and 8 bases, there was a span of 11 bases. The CDR3 is 11 amino acids. DNA of the CDR3: TGCAGTGCTATAGGGGAGAGAGGCTACACCTTC. As protein: CSAIGERGYTF.

In DNA form, the CDR3 reads TGCGCCAGCAGCCCCAGGGGGCGAGGCACCGGGGAGCTGTTTTTT. It is translated as CASSPRGRGTGELFF. The rearrangement uses TRBV5-1 and TRBJ2-2, with TRBD1 matching 8 bases. The CDR3 has 15 residues. V was clipped by 4 bases and J by 4 bases; unmatched bases: 6. CDR1 is SGHRS, CDR2 YFSETQ, per germline.

This clonotype has just a few counts. The chain links TRBV12-5 to TRBJ1-1; unclear D gene. The CDR3 sequence is 13 residues long. Trimming cost V 6 bases and J 4 bases, with 12 bases left between them. The germline CDR1 and CDR2 sequences are LGHNT and FRNRAP. The CDR3 spells CASGQTPVTEAFF. DNA of the CDR3: TGTGCTAGTGGCCAAACTCCGGTCACTGAAGCTTTCTTT.

The chain has TRBV29-1 and TRBJ2-3; 11 bases match TRBD2. Germline V CDR1 and CDR2: SQVTM, ANQGSEA. The CDR3 is made up of 15 amino acids. The V gene end was trimmed by 3 bases and the J gene end by 6 bases; junction bases not matched to a gene: 8. In nucleotides, the CDR3 is TGCAGCGTTGAGAGTAGCGGGAGGGCCGCGGATACGCAGTATTTT. Its translation is CSVESSGRAADTQYF.

In its sample, this clonotype was seen once. V is TRBV5-1 and J is TRBJ1-2; D is unresolved. This CDR3 is built from 14 residues. From germline, CDR1 is SGHRS and CDR2 YFSETQ. V dropped 0 bases and J dropped 7 bases, with 13 bases sitting between them. The CDR3 reads CASSLDGLPSGYTF. Written as DNA, the CDR3 is TGCGCCAGCAGCTTGGACGGCCTGCCCTCTGGCTACACCTTC.

This rearrangement joins TRBV7-3 to TRBJ2-2, with D maybe TRBD2 (5 bases). V was clipped by 0 bases and J by 2 bases, with 10 bases between them. Germline assignment: CDR1 SGHTA and CDR2 FQGTGA. The CDR3 spans 16 residues. This CDR3 is CASSLTGGLNTGELFF. The CDR3 bases are TGTGCCAGCAGCTTAACAGGAGGACTCAACACCGGGGAGCTGTTTTTT.

The V gene is TRBV29-1, the J gene TRBJ1-2; no reliable D call. V was cut by 4 bases and J by 4 bases, with 10 bases left in between. The CDR3 is 12 amino acids. CDR1 is SQVTM, CDR2 ANQGSEA, per germline. The CDR3 sequence is CSVVGVGYGYTF. The CDR3 coding sequence is TGCAGCGTTGTTGGGGTCGGCTATGGCTACACCTTC.

The chain employs TRBV15 and TRBJ2-1; D ambiguous. The ends were cut back, 4 bases at V and 2 bases at J, with 12 bases in the middle. The CDR3 loop spans 15 amino acids. From germline, CDR1 is LNHNV and CDR2 YYDKDF (reference sequence). The CDR3 is CATSTGTSPYNEQFF. CDR3 in DNA: TGTGCCACCAGCACGGGCACCTCTCCCTACAATGAGCAGTTCTTC.

Here the CDR3 reads CSAETPSGRPAYEQYF. In DNA, the CDR3 is TGCAGTGCCGAAACTCCTAGCGGGAGGCCAGCCTACGAGCAGTACTTC. The chain joins TRBV20-1 to TRBJ2-7; TRBD2 aligns across 11 bases. CDR1 and CDR2 (germline): DFQATT, SNEGSKA (reference sequence). The CDR3 totals 16 residues. The V and J ends lost 6 bases and 2 bases, in that order; junction bases with no gene match: 12.

V is TRBV10-3 and J is TRBJ1-6, with D maybe TRBD1 (5 bases). CDR1 and CDR2 from the germline V gene are ENHRY and SYGVKD. The V and J ends lost 2 bases and 7 bases respectively, with 12 bases between them. The CDR3 is 15 residues long. The DNA for the CDR3 is TGTGCCATCAGTGAGAAGGGGTCGGACAATTCACCCCTCCACTTT. Translation gives CAISEKGSDNSPLHF.

The CDR3 DNA sequence: TGTGCCAGCTCTTGGACTAGCGGGAGGCAAGATACAGATACGCAGTATTTT. It translates to CASSWTSGRQDTDTQYF. The chain links TRBV18 to TRBJ2-3, with TRBD2 matching over 14 bases. The germline V gene has CDR1 KGHSH and CDR2 LQKENI. This CDR3 is 17 amino acids long. V trimming: 6 bases; J trimming: 3 bases; junction bases outside the gene matches: 8.

This chain joins TRBV30 and TRBJ2-6, with 7 bases that match TRBD1. The CDR3 length is 17 residues. With 7 bases clipped from V and 0 bases from J, the junction kept 12 bases outside the gene matches. Looked up from germline, CDR1 is GTSNPN and CDR2 is SVGIG (reference sequence). The CDR3, as DNA: TGTGCCTCGACGGGACAGTTAAGGTACTCTGGGGCCAACGTCCTGACTTTC. Translated, it gives CASTGQLRYSGANVLTF.

The V and J genes are TRBV5-1 and TRBJ2-1, with D hard to call. The ends were cut back, 4 bases at V and 8 bases at J, with 10 bases in the middle. Germline V CDR1 and CDR2: SGHRS, YFSETQ. The CDR3 runs to 12 residues. This CDR3 reads CASSPEHHEQFF. CDR3 DNA: TGCGCCAGCAGCCCGGAGCACCATGAGCAGTTCTTC.